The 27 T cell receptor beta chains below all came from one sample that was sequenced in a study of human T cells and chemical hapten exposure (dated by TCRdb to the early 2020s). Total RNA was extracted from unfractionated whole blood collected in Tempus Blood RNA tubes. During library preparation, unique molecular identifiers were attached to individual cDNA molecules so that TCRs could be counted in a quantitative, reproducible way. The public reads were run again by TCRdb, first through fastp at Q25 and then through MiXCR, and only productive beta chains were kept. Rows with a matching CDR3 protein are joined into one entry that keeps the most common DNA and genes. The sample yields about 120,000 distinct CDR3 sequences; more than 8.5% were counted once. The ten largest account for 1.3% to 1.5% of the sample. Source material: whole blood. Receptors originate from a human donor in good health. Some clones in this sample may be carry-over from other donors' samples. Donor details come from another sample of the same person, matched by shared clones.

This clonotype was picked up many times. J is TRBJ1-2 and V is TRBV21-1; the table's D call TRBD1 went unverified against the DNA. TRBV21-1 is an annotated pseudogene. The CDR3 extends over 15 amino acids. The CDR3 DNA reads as TGTGCCAGCAGCAACACTACCCGGACAGACTATGGCTACACCTTC. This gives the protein CASSNTTRTDYGYTF.

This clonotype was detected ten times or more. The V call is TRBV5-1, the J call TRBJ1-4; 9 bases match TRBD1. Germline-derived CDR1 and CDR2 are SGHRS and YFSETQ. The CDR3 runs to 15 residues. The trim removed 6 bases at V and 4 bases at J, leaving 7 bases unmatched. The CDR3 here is CASNLGQGNNEKLFF. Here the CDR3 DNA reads TGCGCCAGCAATCTCGGACAGGGGAATAATGAAAAACTGTTTTTT.

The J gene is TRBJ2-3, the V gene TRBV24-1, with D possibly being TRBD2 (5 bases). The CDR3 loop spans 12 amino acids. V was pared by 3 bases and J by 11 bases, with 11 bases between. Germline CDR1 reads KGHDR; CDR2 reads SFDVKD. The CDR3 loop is CATSDEGLGQYF. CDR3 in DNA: TGTGCCACCAGTGATGAGGGCTTGGGGCAGTATTTT.

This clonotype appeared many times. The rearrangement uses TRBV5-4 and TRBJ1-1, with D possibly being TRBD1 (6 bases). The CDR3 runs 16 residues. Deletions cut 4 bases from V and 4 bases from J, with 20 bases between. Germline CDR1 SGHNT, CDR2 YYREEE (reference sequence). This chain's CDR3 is CASSPRTATRTTEAFF. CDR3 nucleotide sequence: TGTGCCAGCAGCCCTAGGACAGCTACCCGCACCACTGAAGCTTTCTTT. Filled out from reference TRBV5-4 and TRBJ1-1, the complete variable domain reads ETGVTQSPTHLIKTRGQQVTLRCSSQSGHNTVSWYQQALGQGPQFIFQYYREEENGRGNFPPRFSGLQFPNYSSELNVNALELDDSALYLCASSPRTATRTTEAFFGQGTRLTVV.

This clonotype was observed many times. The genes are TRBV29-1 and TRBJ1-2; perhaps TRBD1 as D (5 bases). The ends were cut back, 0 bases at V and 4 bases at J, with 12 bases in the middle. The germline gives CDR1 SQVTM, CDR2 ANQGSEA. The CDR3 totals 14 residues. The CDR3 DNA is TGCAGCGTTGAAGATTGGGACGGACGCTATGGCTACACCTTC. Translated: CSVEDWDGRYGYTF.

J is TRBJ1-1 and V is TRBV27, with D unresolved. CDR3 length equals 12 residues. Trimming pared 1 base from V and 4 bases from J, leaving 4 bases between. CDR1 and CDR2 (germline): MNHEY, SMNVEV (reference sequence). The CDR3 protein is CASSLYTTEAFF. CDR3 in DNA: TGTGCCAGCAGTTTATACACCACTGAAGCTTTCTTT.

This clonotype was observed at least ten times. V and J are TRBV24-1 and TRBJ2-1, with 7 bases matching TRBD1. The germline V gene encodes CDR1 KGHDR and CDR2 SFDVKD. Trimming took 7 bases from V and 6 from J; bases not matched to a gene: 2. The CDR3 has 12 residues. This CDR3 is CATSPGGNEQFF. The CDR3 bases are TGTGCCACCAGCCCAGGGGGCAATGAGCAGTTCTTC.

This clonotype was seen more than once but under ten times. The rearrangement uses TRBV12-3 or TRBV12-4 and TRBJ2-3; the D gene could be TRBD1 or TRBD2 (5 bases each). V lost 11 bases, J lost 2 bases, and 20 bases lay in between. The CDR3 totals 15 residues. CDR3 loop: CAPIGLEGHTDTQYF. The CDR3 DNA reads TGTGCCCCTATAGGTCTCGAGGGGCACACAGATACGCAGTATTTT.

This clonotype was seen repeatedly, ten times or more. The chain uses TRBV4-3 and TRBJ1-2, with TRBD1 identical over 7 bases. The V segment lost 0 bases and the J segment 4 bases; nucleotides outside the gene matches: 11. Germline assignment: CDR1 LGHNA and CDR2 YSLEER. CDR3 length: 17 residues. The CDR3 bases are TGCGCCAGCAGCCAAGAAGAGACAGGGCTCCGCACCTATGGCTACACCTTC. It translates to CASSQEETGLRTYGYTF.

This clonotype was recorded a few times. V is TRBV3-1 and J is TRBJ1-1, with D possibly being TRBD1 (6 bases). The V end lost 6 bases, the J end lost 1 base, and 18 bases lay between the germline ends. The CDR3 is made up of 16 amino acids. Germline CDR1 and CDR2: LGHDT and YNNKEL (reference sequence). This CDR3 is CASRGRAQQGNTEAFF. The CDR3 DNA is TGTGCCAGCAGGGGAAGGGCTCAACAGGGGAACACTGAAGCTTTCTTT.

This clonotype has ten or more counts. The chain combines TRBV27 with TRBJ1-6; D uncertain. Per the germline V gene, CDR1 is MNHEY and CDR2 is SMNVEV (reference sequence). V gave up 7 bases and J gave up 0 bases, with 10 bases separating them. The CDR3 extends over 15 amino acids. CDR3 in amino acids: CASTNRSSYNSPLHF. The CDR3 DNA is TGTGCCAGCACTAATAGGAGCTCCTATAATTCACCCCTCCACTTT.

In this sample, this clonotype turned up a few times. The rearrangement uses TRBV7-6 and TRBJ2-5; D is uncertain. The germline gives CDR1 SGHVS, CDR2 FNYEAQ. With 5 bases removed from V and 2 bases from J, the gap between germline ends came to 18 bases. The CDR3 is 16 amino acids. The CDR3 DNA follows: TGTGCCAGCAGCCCAATAGGGCCTAGAGATCAAGAGACCCAGTACTTC. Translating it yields CASSPIGPRDQETQYF.

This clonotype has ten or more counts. The CDR3 is CASGQREETQYF. DNA for the CDR3: TGTGCTAGTGGTCAGCGGGAAGAGACCCAGTACTTC. This sequence joins TRBV12-5 and TRBJ2-5, with a tentative D call TRBD2 (6 bases). The CDR3 runs to 12 residues. The germline V and J ends were trimmed by 5 bases and 3 bases, with 7 bases remaining between them. Per the germline V gene, CDR1 is LGHNT and CDR2 is FRNRAP.

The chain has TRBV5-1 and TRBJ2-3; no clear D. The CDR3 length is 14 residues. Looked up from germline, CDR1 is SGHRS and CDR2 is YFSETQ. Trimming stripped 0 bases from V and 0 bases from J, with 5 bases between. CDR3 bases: TGCGCCAGCAGCTTGGAACCTAGCACAGATACGCAGTATTTT. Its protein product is CASSLEPSTDTQYF.

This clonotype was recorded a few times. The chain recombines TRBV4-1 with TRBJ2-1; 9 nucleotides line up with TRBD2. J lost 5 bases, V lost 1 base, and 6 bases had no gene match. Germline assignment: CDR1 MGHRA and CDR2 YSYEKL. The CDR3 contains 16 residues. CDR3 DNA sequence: TGCGCCAGCAGCCAAGTCGGTGAGCGGGAGGACAATGAGCAGTTCTTC. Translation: CASSQVGEREDNEQFF.

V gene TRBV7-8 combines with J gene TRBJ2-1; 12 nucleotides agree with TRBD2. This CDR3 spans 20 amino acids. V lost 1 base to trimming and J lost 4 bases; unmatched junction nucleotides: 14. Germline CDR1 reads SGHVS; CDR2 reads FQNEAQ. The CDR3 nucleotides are TGTGCCAGCAGCTTAGGGATAAGGACTAGCGGGATGCAGCTGTACAATGAGCAGTTCTTC. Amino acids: CASSLGIRTSGMQLYNEQFF.

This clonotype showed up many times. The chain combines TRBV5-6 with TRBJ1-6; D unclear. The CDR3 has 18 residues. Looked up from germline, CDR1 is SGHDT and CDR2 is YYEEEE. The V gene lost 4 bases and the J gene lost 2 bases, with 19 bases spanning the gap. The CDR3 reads CASSLKYGRRPYNSPLHF. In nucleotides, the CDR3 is TGTGCCAGCAGCCTCAAATATGGCAGGAGGCCCTATAATTCACCCCTCCACTTT.

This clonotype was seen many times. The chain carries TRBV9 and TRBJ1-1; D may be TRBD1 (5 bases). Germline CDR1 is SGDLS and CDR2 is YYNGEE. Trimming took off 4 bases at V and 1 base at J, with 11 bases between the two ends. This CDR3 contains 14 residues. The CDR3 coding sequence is TGTGCCAGCAGCAAAGGGACCCGGAACACTGAAGCTTTCTTT. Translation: CASSKGTRNTEAFF. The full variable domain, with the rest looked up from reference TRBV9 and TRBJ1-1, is DSGVTQTPKHLITATGQRVTLRCSPRSGDLSVYWYQQSLDQGLQFLIQYYNGEERAKGNILERFSAQQFPDLHSELNLSSLELGDSALYFCASSKGTRNTEAFFGQGTRLTVV.

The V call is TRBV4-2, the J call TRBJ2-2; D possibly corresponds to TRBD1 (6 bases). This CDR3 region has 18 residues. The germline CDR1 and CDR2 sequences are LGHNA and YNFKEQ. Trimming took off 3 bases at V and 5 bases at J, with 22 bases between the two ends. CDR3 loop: CASSHGIGGKEKTGELFF. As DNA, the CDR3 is TGTGCCAGCAGCCATGGCATAGGGGGAAAGGAGAAAACCGGGGAGCTGTTTTTT.

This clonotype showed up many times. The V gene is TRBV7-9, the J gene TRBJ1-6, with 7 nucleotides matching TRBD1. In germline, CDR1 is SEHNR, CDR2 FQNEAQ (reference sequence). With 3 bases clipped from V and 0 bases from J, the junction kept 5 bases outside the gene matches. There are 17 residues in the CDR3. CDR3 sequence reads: CASSLTTGSSYNSPLHF. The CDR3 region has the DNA TGTGCCAGCAGCTTGACGACAGGGAGCTCCTATAATTCACCCCTCCACTTT.

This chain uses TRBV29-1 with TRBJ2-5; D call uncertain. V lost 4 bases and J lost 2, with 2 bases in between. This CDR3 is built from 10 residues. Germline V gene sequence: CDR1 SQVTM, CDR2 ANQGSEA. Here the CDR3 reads CSVVQETQYF. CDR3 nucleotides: TGCAGCGTTGTACAAGAGACCCAGTACTTC.

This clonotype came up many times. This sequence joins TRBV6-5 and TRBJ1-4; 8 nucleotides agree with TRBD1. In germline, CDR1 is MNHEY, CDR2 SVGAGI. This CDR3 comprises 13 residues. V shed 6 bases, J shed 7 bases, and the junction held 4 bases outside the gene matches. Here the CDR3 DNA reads TGTGCCAGCAGCTCCGACAGGGGTGAAAAACTGTTTTTT. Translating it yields CASSSDRGEKLFF.

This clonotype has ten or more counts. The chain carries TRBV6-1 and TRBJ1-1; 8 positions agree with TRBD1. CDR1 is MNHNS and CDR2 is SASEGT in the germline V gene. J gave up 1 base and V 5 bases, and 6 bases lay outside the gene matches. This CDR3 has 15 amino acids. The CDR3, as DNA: TGTGCCAGCAGTTCACTAGACAGGGGGAACACTGAAGCTTTCTTT. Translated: CASSSLDRGNTEAFF.

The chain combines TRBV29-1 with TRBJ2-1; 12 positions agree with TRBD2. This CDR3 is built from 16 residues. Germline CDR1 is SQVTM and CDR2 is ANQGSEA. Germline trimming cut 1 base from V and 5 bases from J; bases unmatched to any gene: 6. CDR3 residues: CSVEGASGGANNEQFF. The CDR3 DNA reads TGCAGCGTTGAAGGGGCTAGCGGGGGGGCCAACAATGAGCAGTTCTTC.

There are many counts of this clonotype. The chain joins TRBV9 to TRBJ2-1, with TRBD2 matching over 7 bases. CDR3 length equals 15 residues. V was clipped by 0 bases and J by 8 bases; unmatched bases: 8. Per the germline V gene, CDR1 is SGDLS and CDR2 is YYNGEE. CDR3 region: CASSVGGGAVDEQFF. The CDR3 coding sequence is TGTGCCAGCAGCGTAGGGGGAGGGGCGGTGGATGAGCAGTTCTTC.

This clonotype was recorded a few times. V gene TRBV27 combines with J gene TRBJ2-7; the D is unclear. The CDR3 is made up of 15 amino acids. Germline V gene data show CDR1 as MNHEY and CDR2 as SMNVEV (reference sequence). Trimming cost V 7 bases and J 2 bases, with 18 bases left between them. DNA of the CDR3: TGTGCCAGCACCTACAACCACGACACGGCCTACGAGCAGTACTTC. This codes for CASTYNHDTAYEQYF.

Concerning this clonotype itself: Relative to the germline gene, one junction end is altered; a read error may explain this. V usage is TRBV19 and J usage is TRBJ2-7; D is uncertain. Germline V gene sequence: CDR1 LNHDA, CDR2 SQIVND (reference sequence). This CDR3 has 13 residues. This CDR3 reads CVSSITTDYEQYF. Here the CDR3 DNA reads TGTGTCAGTAGTATAACGACGGACTACGAGCAGTACTTC.